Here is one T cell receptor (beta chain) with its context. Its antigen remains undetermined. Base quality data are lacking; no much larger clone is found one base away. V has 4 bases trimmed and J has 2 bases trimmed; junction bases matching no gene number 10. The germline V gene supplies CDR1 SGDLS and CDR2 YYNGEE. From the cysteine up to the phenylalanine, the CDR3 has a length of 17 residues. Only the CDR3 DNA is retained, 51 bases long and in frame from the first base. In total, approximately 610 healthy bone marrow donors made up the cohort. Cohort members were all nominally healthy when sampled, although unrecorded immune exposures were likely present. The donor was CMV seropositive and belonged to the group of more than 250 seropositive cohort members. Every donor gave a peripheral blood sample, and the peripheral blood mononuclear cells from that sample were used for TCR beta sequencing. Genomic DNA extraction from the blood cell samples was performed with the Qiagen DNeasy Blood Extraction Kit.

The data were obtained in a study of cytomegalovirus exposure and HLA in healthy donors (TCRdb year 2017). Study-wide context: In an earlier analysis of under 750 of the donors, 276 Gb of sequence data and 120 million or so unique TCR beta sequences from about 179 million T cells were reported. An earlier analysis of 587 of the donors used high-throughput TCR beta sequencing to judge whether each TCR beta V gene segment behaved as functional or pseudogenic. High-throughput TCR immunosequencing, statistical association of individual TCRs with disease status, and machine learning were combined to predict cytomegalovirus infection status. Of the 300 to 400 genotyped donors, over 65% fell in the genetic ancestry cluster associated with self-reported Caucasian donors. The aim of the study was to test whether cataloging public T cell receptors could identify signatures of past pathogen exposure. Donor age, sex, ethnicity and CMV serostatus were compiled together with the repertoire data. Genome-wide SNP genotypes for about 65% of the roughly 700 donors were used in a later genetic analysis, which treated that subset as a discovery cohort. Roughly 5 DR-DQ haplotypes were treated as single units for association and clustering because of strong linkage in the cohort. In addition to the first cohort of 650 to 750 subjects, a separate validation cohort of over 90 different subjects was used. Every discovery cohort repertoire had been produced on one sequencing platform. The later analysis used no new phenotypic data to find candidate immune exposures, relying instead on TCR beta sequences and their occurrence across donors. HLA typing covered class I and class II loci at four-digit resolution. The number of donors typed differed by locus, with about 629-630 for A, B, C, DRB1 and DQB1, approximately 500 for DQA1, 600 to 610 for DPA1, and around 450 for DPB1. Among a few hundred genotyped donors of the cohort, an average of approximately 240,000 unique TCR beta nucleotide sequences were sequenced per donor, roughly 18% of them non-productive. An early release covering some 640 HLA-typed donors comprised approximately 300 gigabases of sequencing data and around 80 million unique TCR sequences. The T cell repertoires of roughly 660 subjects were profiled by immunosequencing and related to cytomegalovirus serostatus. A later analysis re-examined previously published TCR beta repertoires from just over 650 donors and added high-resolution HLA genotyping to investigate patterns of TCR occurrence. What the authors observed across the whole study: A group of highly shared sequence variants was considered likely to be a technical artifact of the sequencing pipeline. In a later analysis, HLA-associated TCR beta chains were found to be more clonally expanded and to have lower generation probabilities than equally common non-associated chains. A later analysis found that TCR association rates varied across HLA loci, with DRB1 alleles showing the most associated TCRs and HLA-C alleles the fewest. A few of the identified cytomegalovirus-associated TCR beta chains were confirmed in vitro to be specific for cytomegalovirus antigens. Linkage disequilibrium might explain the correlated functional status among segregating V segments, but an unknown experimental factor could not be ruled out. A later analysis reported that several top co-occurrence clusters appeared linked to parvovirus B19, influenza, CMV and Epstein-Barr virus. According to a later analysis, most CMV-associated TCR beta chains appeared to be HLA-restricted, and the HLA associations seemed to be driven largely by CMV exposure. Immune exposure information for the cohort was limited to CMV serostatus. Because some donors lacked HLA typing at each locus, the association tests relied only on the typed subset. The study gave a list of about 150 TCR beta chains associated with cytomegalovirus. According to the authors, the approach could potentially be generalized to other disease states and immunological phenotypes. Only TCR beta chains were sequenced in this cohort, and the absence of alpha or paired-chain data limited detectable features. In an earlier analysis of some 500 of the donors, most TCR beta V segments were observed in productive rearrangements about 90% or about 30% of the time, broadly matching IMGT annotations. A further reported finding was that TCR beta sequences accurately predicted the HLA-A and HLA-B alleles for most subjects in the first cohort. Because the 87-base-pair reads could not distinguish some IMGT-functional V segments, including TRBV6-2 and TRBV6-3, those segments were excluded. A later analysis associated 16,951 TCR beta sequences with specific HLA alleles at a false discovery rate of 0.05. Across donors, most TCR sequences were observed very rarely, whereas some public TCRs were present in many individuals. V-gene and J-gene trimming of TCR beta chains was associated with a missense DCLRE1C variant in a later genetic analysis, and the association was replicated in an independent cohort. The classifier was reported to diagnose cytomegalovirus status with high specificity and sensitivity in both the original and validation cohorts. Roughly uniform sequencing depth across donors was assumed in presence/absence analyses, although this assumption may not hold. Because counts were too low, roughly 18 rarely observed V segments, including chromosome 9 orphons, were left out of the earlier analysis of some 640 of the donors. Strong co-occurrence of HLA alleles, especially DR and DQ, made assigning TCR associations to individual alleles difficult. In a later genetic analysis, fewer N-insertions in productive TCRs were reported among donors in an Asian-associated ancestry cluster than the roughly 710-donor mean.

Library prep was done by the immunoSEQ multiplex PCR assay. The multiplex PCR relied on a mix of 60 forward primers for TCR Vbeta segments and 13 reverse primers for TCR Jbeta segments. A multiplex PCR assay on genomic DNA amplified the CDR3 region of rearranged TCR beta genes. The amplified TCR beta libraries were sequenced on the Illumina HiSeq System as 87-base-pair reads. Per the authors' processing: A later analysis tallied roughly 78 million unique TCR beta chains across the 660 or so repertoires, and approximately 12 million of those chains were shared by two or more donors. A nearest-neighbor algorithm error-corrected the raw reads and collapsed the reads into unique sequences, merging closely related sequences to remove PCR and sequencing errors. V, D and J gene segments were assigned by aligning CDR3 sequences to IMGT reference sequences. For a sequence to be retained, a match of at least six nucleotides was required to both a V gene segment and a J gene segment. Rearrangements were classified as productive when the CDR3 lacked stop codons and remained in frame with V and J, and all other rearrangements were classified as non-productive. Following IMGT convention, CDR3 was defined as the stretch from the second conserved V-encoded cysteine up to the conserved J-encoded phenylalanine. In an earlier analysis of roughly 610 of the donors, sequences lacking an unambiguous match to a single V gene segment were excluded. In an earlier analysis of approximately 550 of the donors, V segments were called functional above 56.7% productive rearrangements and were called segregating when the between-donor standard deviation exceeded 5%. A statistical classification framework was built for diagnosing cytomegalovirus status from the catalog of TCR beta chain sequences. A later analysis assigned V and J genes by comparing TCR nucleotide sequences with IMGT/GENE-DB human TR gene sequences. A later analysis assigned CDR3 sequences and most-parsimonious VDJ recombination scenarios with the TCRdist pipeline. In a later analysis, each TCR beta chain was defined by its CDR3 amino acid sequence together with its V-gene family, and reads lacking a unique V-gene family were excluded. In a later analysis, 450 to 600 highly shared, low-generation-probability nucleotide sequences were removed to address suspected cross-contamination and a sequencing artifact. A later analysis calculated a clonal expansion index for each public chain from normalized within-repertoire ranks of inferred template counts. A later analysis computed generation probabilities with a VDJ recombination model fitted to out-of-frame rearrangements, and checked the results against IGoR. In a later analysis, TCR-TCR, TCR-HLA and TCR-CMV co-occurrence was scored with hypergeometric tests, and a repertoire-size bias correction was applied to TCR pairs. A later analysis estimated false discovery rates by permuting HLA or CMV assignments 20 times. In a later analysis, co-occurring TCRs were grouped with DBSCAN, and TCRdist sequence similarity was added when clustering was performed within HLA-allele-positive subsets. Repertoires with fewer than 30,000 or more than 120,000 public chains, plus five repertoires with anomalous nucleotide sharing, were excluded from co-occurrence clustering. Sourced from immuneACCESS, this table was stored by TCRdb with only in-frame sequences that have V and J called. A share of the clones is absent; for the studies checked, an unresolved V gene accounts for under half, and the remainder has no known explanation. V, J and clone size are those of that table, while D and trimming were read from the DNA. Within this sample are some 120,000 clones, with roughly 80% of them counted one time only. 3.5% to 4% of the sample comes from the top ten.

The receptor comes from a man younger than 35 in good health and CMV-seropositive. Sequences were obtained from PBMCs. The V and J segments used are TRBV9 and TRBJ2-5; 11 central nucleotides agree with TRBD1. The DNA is TGTGCCAGCAGCCATGGGACAGGGGGGCTGTGGCAAGAGACCCAGTACTTC. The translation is CASSHGTGGLWQETQYF.